The T cell receptor (beta chain) under discussion was sequenced for a study of cytomegalovirus exposure and HLA in healthy donors listed by TCRdb under 2017. Regarding the research as a whole: According to a later analysis, the 110 or so validation repertoires were produced on the same platform as the 666 repertoires of the first cohort. The study aimed to test whether signatures of past pathogen exposure could be identified by cataloging public T cell receptors. Along with the roughly 700-subject first cohort, a separate validation cohort of over a hundred different subjects was used. To predict cytomegalovirus infection status, the study brought together high-throughput TCR immunosequencing, statistical association of individual TCRs with disease status, and machine learning. Study-wide conclusions, independent of this receptor: A later analysis found that TCRs clustered in the first cohort also tended to co-occur in the roughly 110 validation repertoires, with approximately 94% of cluster scores above 0. All 120 or so repertoires were used to score co-occurrence in the validation cohort in a later analysis, because that analysis had no HLA typing for the cohort. According to the authors, the approach could potentially be generalized to other disease states and immunological phenotypes. A total of roughly 160 TCR beta chains were listed by the study as associated with cytomegalovirus. The classifier was reported to diagnose cytomegalovirus status with high specificity and sensitivity in both the original cohort and the validation cohort. Three of the identified cytomegalovirus-associated TCR beta chains were confirmed in vitro to be specific for cytomegalovirus antigens. Most TCR sequences were seen in very few donors, while some public TCRs were found in many individuals.

A remark on this clone: No cognate antigen has been identified for it. No qualities accompany the bases; no much larger clone lies one base away.

The donors were included in the validation cohort of 120 subjects, a group kept apart from the roughly 670-subject first cohort. Germline trimming amounts to 1 base on V and 7 bases on J, with 4 as the count of junction bases outside the gene matches. The CDR1 and CDR2 encoded by the germline V gene are SGHDN and FVKESK. There are 15 amino acids in the CDR3, from cysteine to phenylalanine inclusive. Only CDR3 DNA remains: 45 bases, in frame from the first base. Preparation of the library involved the immunoSEQ multiplex PCR assay. The source study handled its data this way. A statistical classification framework was built for diagnosing cytomegalovirus status from the catalog of TCR beta chain sequences. Here the immuneACCESS table is served through TCRdb, limited to in-frame sequences with V and J called. Missing clones are a known gap in these copies; in checked studies unresolved V genes cover under half, and the rest lacks a known reason. V, J and clone size were drawn from that table, and D and trimming were deduced from the DNA. In this sample the table shows about 340,000 clones, 80% to 90% of which occur a single time. Approximately 0.84% of the sample rests with the top ten.

The sequence links TRBV14 to TRBJ2-2, with 9 bases matching TRBD2. The sample was PBMCs. The sequence was obtained from a woman between 18 and 29 years old in good health and CMV-seronegative. The DNA sequence reads TGTGCCAGCAGCCAAGTGGGACTAGCTATCGGGGAGCTGTTTTTT. Translation gives CASSQVGLAIGELFF.